The source of this TCR beta chain is a study of CD8 T cells in ankylosing spondylitis. Overall study results and limits: There was reportedly significant enrichment of clones that were disease-linked in matched ankylosing spondylitis synovial fluid. About eight highly homologous variants made up a TCR beta motif that seemed to typify ankylosing spondylitis blood. Some of the motif variants had earlier been found in reactive arthritis patients' fluid and blood.

This clonotype appeared many times. The antigen remains undetermined. TCRdb reprocessed the 5' RACE reads with MiXCR, giving one entry per CDR3 protein. The sample records 250,000 to 300,000 distinct CDR3 sequences, about a sixth being singletons. The CDR3 consists of 14 residues. Trimming pared 0 bases from V and 4 bases from J, leaving 12 bases between. The V gene's germline CDR1 is DFQATT and CDR2 SNEGSKA (reference sequence). The sequencing input was blood, either unsorted or a sorted T cell fraction (not recorded which). The chain recombines TRBV20-1 with TRBJ2-5; D is unresolved. This TCR was recovered from a male donor with ankylosing spondylitis or in good health (not recorded which). CDR3 sequence (DNA): TGCAGTGCTAGAGATGGAAGACTTTCAGAGACCCAGTACTTC. It codes for CSARDGRLSETQYF.